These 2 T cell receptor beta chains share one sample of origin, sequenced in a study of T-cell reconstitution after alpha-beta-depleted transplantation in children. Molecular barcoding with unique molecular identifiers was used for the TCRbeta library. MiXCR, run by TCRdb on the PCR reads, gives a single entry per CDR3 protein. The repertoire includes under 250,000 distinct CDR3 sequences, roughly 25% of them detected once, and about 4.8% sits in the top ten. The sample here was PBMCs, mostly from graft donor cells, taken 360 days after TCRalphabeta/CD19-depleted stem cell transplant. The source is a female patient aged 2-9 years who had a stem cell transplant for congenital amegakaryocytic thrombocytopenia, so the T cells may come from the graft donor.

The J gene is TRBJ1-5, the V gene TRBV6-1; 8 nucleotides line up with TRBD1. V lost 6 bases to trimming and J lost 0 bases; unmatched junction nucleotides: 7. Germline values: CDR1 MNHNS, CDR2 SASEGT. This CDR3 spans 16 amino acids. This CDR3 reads CASSSRQGLSNQPQHF. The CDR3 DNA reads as TGTGCCAGCAGCTCCAGACAGGGGCTTAGCAATCAGCCCCAGCATTTT.

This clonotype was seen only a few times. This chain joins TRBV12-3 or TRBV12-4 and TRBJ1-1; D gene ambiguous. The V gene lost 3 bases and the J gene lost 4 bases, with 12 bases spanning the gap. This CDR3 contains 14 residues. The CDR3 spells CASSFPGRGTEAFF. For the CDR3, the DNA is TGTGCCAGCAGTTTTCCCGGCCGAGGCACTGAAGCTTTCTTT.